These 22 T cell receptor beta chains share one sample of origin, sequenced in a study of vaccination effects on CD4 cells after COVID-19. At the end of about 9 days of culture, CD4+ T cells were isolated. As their vaccination, participants received two doses of either BNT162b2 or mRNA-1273. The antigens of these receptors remain unknown. Sequencing was performed with immunoSEQ multiplex PCR; in TCRdb, only in-frame clones are kept and a portion is missing. The sample contains about 73,000 clones, nearly 75% of which appear only once. Specimen: CD4+ T cells from PBMCs cultured without peptide, collected after COVID-19 vaccination. The receptors stem from a human donor who received a COVID-19 vaccine.

This clone turned up a few times. V gene TRBV7-9 combines with J gene TRBJ1-4; D may be TRBD1 (6 bases). This CDR3 has 14 residues. Germline CDR1 is SEHNR and CDR2 is FQNEAQ (reference sequence). V lost 5 bases and J lost 4, with 11 bases in between. This CDR3 reads CASSTDSFNEKLFF. DNA for the CDR3: TGTGCCAGCAGCACGGACAGCTTTAATGAAAAACTGTTTTTT. The complete variable domain, with remaining parts taken from reference TRBV7-9 and TRBJ1-4, reads DTGVSQNPRHKITKRGQNVTFRCDPISEHNRLYWYRQTLGQGPEFLTYFQNEAQLEKSRLLSDRFSAERPKGSFSTLEIQRTEQGDSAMYLCASSTDSFNEKLFFGSGTQLSVL.

The rearrangement links TRBV11-2 to TRBJ2-2; no firm D call. There are 14 residues in the CDR3. The ends were cut back, 3 bases at V and 1 base at J, with 6 bases in the middle. Germline V gives CDR1 SGHAT, CDR2 FQNNGV. CDR3 nucleotide sequence: TGTGCCAGCAGCTTTTCGGGGAACACCGGGGAGCTGTTTTTT. It yields the protein CASSFSGNTGELFF.

This clone has more than one count but fewer than ten. The CDR3 DNA is TGTGCCAGCAGCCTGGGCCCGGCCGGGGAGCTGTTTTTT. Its protein is CASSLGPAGELFF. This sequence joins TRBV9 and TRBJ2-2; no clear D gene. V lost 4 bases and J lost 6, with 10 bases in between. The CDR3 loop spans 13 amino acids. Looked up from germline, CDR1 is SGDLS and CDR2 is YYNGEE.

This clone has more than one count but fewer than ten. This chain links TRBV18 with TRBJ1-1; no clear D. Between the trimmed V and J ends, which lost 6 bases and 4 bases, there was a span of 15 bases. The CDR3 loop spans 14 amino acids. The germline CDR1 and CDR2 sequences are KGHSH and LQKENI. In DNA, the CDR3 is TGTGCCAGCTCCCCTGCAGGCGGGTTCACTGAAGCTTTCTTT. Its protein is CASSPAGGFTEAFF.

The J gene is TRBJ2-5, the V gene TRBV21-1; the table's D call, TRBD1, has no DNA check behind it. TRBV21-1 has pseudogene status. This CDR3 comprises 14 residues. The CDR3 protein is CASRQTGTQETQYF. In DNA form, the CDR3 reads TGTGCCAGCCGTCAAACAGGGACCCAAGAGACCCAGTACTTC.

The CDR3 sequence: CASSQGYASGNEKLFF. CDR3 bases: TGCGCCAGCAGCCAAGGATACGCGTCAGGGAATGAAAAACTGTTTTTT. The chain couples TRBV4-1 to TRBJ1-4, with D perhaps TRBD1 (5 bases). The CDR3 contains 16 residues. Trimming removed 1 base from V and 5 bases from J, with 14 bases in between. Germline CDR1 reads MGHRA; CDR2 reads YSYEKL.

This clone was detected only a few times. V and J are TRBV12-2 and TRBJ1-3. TRBV12-2 is described as a pseudogene. The CDR3 has 19 residues. In DNA, the CDR3 is TGTGCAAGTCGCTTATCGGGACCGGCCGGACTAAGGGCTGGAAACACCATATATTTT. Translated, it gives CASRLSGPAGLRAGNTIYF.

This clone has only a few counts. This rearrangement joins TRBV2 to TRBJ2-7; 8 bases line up with TRBD1. The CDR3 is 13 residues long. Germline V gene data show CDR1 as SNHLY and CDR2 as FYNNEI. The ends lost 3 bases at V and 6 bases at J; junction bases unmatched: 4. The CDR3 is CASSETGVSEQYV. CDR3 coding DNA: TGTGCCAGCAGTGAGACAGGGGTTAGCGAGCAGTACGTC.

The chain carries TRBV5-7 and TRBJ1-5, with D unresolved. TRBV5-7 is an ORF; its function is uncertain. This CDR3 region has 15 residues. Deletions cut 2 bases from V and 0 bases from J, with 9 bases between. In DNA, the CDR3 is TGTGCCAGCAGCTTTTGGGCGGATAGCAATCAGCCCCAGCATTTT. Amino acid sequence: CASSFWADSNQPQHF.

The chain combines TRBV5-6 with TRBJ1-2; D perhaps matches TRBD1 (5 bases). The V end was cut by 4 bases, the J end by 4 bases, with 17 bases between. The CDR3 is 15 residues long. Germline values: CDR1 SGHDT, CDR2 YYEEEE. In nucleotides, the CDR3 is TGTGCCAGCAGCCGCAGTGTGACCGGGGGCTATGGCTACACCTTC. Protein: CASSRSVTGGYGYTF.

The chain is built from TRBV14 and TRBJ2-3; D might be TRBD1 (6 bases). Germline V gene data show CDR1 as SGHDN and CDR2 as FVKESK. The CDR3 length is 15 residues. The V end lost 1 base, the J end lost 2 bases, and 10 bases lay between the germline ends. The CDR3 sequence is CASSQVQGFTDTQYF. The CDR3 DNA is TGTGCCAGCAGCCAAGTACAGGGCTTCACAGATACGCAGTATTTT.

The chain employs TRBV5-1 and TRBJ1-5, with D unresolved. The length of the CDR3 is 15 residues. The V end lost 3 bases, the J end lost 1 base, and 11 bases lay between the germline ends. The germline CDR1 and CDR2 sequences are SGHRS and YFSETQ. The CDR3 reads CASSWLWVSNQPQHF. DNA of the CDR3: TGCGCCAGCAGCTGGCTTTGGGTGAGCAATCAGCCCCAGCATTTT.

This chain uses TRBV5-1 with TRBJ1-1, with D unresolved. In germline, CDR1 is SGHRS, CDR2 YFSETQ. Deletions cut 1 base from V and 1 base from J, with 5 bases between. The CDR3 length is 13 residues. In nucleotides, the CDR3 is TGCGCCAGCAGCTTGTCCTCGAACACTGAAGCTTTCTTT. The encoded protein is CASSLSSNTEAFF. Full variable domain (rest looked up from reference TRBV5-1 and TRBJ1-1): KAGVTQTPRYLIKTRGQQVTLSCSPISGHRSVSWYQQTPGQGLQFLFEYFSETQRNKGNFPGRFSGRQFSNSRSEMNVSTLELGDSALYLCASSLSSNTEAFFGQGTRLTVV.

This clone showed up just a few times. The V gene is TRBV28, the J gene TRBJ1-5; D is undetermined. The CDR3 length is 16 residues. The ends were cut back, 4 bases at V and 0 bases at J, with 13 bases in the middle. Per germline, CDR1 MDHEN and CDR2 SYDVKM. CDR3 residues: CASSSPRTHSNQPQHF. The CDR3 bases are TGTGCCAGCAGTTCTCCTAGAACTCATAGCAATCAGCCCCAGCATTTT.

The rearrangement joins TRBV19 to TRBJ2-1, with D perhaps TRBD1 (5 bases). Between the trimmed V and J ends, which lost 5 bases and 4 bases, there was a span of 12 bases. CDR1 is LNHDA, CDR2 SQIVND, per germline (reference sequence). This CDR3 has 14 amino acids. The CDR3 DNA reads TGTGCCAGTAGTCACCAGGGTCTGTACAATGAGCAGTTCTTC. Protein sequence: CASSHQGLYNEQFF. Full variable domain (outside the CDR3, taken from reference TRBV19 and TRBJ2-1): DGGITQSPKYLFRKEGQNVTLSCEQNLNHDAMYWYRQDPGQGLRLIYYSQIVNDFQKGDIAEGYSVSREKKESFPLTVTSAQKNPTAFYLCASSHQGLYNEQFFGPGTRLTVL.

The rearrangement links TRBV11-1 to TRBJ1-6, with 7 bases fitting TRBD1. The CDR3 is made up of 13 amino acids. The germline V gene encodes CDR1 SGHAT and CDR2 FQDESV (reference sequence). V shed 5 bases, J shed 14 bases, and the junction held 9 bases outside the gene matches. In nucleotides, the CDR3 is TGTGCCAGCAGCCGGACAGGCCTGGGGACCCTCCACTTT. Translated: CASSRTGLGTLHF.

The genes are TRBV4-1 and TRBJ1-6; 10 bases are shared with TRBD1. The CDR3 runs 18 residues. Losses at the gene ends were 8 bases for V and 14 bases for J; bases not matched to a gene: 24. Germline V lookup: CDR1 MGHRA, CDR2 YSYEKL. The CDR3 DNA sequence: TGCGCCAGCGGGGTTTGGGACAGGGGATCTGGCCTACTACTTTCCCTCCACTTT. It specifies CASGVWDRGSGLLLSLHF.

The V gene is TRBV6-5, the J gene TRBJ1-2; 9 positions agree with TRBD1. The ends lost 7 bases at V and 4 bases at J; junction bases unmatched: 4. This CDR3 is built from 13 residues. Germline lookup yields CDR1 MNHEY and CDR2 SVGAGI. CDR3 nucleotide sequence: TGTGCCAGCATCGGGACAGGGTCCTATGGCTACACCTTC. Translation: CASIGTGSYGYTF.

This clone has more than one count but fewer than ten. The rearrangement joins TRBV5-1 to TRBJ1-4; 7 nucleotides agree with TRBD1. Germline lookup yields CDR1 SGHRS and CDR2 YFSETQ. Germline trimming cut 1 base from V and 0 bases from J; bases unmatched to any gene: 6. There are 17 residues in the CDR3. The CDR3, as DNA: TGCGCCAGCAGCTTGTCGACAGGGCCTGCAACTAATGAAAAACTGTTTTTT. Protein sequence: CASSLSTGPATNEKLFF.

In this sample, this clone turned up a few times. The V and J genes are TRBV19 and TRBJ1-2; D unresolved. This CDR3 is built from 14 residues. The V gene's germline CDR1 is LNHDA and CDR2 SQIVND (reference sequence). The V gene lost 0 bases and the J gene lost 2 bases, with 7 bases spanning the gap. The CDR3 region is CASSIDWSNYGYTF. CDR3 in DNA: TGTGCCAGTAGTATAGATTGGTCCAACTATGGCTACACCTTC.

This clone is a singleton in its sample. The V and J genes are TRBV6-5 and TRBJ1-5; D gene unclear. Trimming cost V 5 bases and J 9 bases, with 14 bases left between them. The CDR3 contains 13 residues. Germline CDR1 MNHEY, CDR2 SVGAGI. The CDR3 here is CASSTVIGSPQHF. CDR3 sequence (DNA): TGTGCCAGCAGTACCGTTATTGGTTCGCCCCAGCATTTT.

The chain joins TRBV5-1 to TRBJ2-5, with TRBD1 identical over 10 bases. From germline, CDR1 is SGHRS and CDR2 YFSETQ. CDR3 size: 14 residues. The J segment lost 5 bases and the V segment lost 4 bases, leaving 5 bases of the junction unmatched. CDR3 sequence reads: CASSVTGGAETQYF. The CDR3 nucleotides read TGCGCCAGCAGCGTGACAGGGGGCGCGGAGACCCAGTACTTC.